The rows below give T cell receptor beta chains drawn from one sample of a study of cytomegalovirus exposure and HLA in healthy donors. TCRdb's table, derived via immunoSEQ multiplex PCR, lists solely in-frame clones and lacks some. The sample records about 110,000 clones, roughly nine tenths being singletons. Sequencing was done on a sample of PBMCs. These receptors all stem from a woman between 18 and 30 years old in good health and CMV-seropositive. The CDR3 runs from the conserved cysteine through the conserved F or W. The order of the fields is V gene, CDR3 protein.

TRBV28,CASSLRDWTGGYSNQPQHF
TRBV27,CASSPSGGPYEQYF
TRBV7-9,CASTRPGGLTSYEQYF
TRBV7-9,CASSLAGQGTGELFF
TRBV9,CASSVVVGDNEQFF
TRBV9,CASNVGGGASGELFF
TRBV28,CASSFPSEGLLSYEQYF
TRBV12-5,CASSTGVGTDTQYF
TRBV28,CASSFDRDEQYF
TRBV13,CASSLGGGTSTDTQYF
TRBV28,CASSLLHLNTEAFF
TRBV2,CASSGDSSREQFF
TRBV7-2,CASSLDPSSYGYTF